The next 15 T cell receptor beta chains were all read from a single sample in a study of identical twins. TCRdb recomputed calls from the 5' RACE reads with MiXCR, one row per CDR3 protein. The sample yields about 660,000 distinct CDR3 sequences, around 8.3% seen once. These data were also filed under a second study, of yellow fever vaccine responses in identical twins.

Sequencing input: PBMCs. These TCRs come from a woman aged 18 to 35 in good health.

The CDR3 coding sequence is TGTGCCTGGAGTGTCTGGGGCGGGGTAGATACGCAGTATTTT. Translating it yields CAWSVWGGVDTQYF. The chain is built from TRBV30 and TRBJ2-3; TRBD2 might be the D (6 bases). Germline V lookup: CDR1 GTSNPN, CDR2 SVGIG (reference sequence). The CDR3 totals 14 residues. Trimming cost V 0 bases and J 5 bases, with 12 bases left between them.

This clonotype appeared a few times. V gene TRBV7-8 combines with J gene TRBJ2-2; possible D gene TRBD2, 6 bases. Germline V gene lookup returns CDR1 SGHVS and CDR2 FQNEAQ. CDR3 length equals 16 residues. The V and J ends lost 5 bases and 1 base respectively, with 14 bases between them. The CDR3 protein is CASSPGLPGNTGELFF. DNA for the CDR3: TGTGCCAGCAGCCCCGGACTACCTGGGAACACCGGGGAGCTGTTTTTT.

This rearrangement joins TRBV27 to TRBJ1-5, with D perhaps TRBD1 (5 bases). Germline loops: CDR1 MNHEY, CDR2 SMNVEV (reference sequence). Between the trimmed V and J ends, which lost 2 bases and 0 bases, there was a span of 11 bases. This CDR3 spans 16 amino acids. The CDR3 DNA reads as TGTGCCAGCAGTTTAGTGGGGCCCTATAGCAATCAGCCCCAGCATTTT. Its translation: CASSLVGPYSNQPQHF.

The V and J genes are TRBV9 and TRBJ1-4; D gene ambiguous. The V gene's germline CDR1 is SGDLS and CDR2 YYNGEE. The CDR3 loop spans 18 amino acids. V shed 0 bases and J shed 7 bases, with 22 bases lying between them. The CDR3 loop reads CASSVASKVVSLSEKLFF. The CDR3 region has the DNA TGTGCCAGCAGCGTAGCTTCGAAGGTTGTGAGCCTTAGTGAAAAACTGTTTTTT.

This clonotype was seen ten or more times. The V and J genes are TRBV12-3 or TRBV12-4 and TRBJ1-6, with no clear D. Trimming left V 5 bases short and J 9 bases short, with 11 bases between. The CDR3 loop spans 13 amino acids. DNA for the CDR3: TGTGCCAGCAGTATGTCAGAGGGTTCACCCCTCCACTTT. Translated: CASSMSEGSPLHF.

This sequence joins TRBV6-5 and TRBJ2-1; D unresolved. This CDR3 is 13 amino acids long. Looked up from germline, CDR1 is MNHEY and CDR2 is SVGAGI. The germline V and J ends were trimmed by 4 bases and 6 bases, with 10 bases remaining between them. The CDR3 nucleotides read TGTGCCAGCAGTTCGGAGCTTATCAATGAGCAGTTCTTC. Its translation is CASSSELINEQFF.

This clonotype was detected only a few times. The chain joins TRBV29-1 to TRBJ2-5; D may be TRBD1 or TRBD2 (6 bases each). Germline CDR1 SQVTM, CDR2 ANQGSEA. V was cut by 1 base and J by 7 bases, with 13 bases left in between. This CDR3 contains 13 residues. CDR3 in amino acids: CSVEVGGRRTQYF. CDR3 bases: TGCAGCGTTGAAGTGGGGGGCAGACGGACCCAGTACTTC. Combining the CDR3 with reference TRBV29-1 and TRBJ2-5 gives the whole variable domain SAVISQKPSRDICQRGTSLTIQCQVDSQVTMMFWYRQQPGQSLTLIATANQGSEATYESGFVIDKFPISRPNLTFSTLTVSNMSPEDSSIYLCSVEVGGRRTQYFGPGTRLLVL.

The chain joins TRBV7-2 to TRBJ2-1; no firm D call. The CDR3 runs to 16 residues. Between the trimmed V and J ends, which lost 0 bases and 4 bases, there was a span of 13 bases. The V gene's germline CDR1 is SGHTA and CDR2 FQGNSA. This CDR3 reads CASSLALGGLYNEQFF. For the CDR3, the DNA is TGTGCCAGCAGCTTAGCGCTGGGTGGGCTGTACAATGAGCAGTTCTTC.

This chain joins TRBV21-1 and TRBJ2-5; the table's D call of TRBD2 was not tested on the DNA. TRBV21-1 is a listed pseudogene. CDR3 size: 15 residues. CDR3 bases: TGTGCCAGCAGTAGGTGGAGGAGCCTTCAAGAGACCCAGTACTTC. Its protein product is CASSRWRSLQETQYF.

This clonotype was counted many times. V gene TRBV25-1 combines with J gene TRBJ2-3; 8 positions match TRBD1. In germline, CDR1 is MGHDK, CDR2 SYGVNS. The CDR3 covers 14 residues. The J segment lost 0 bases and the V segment lost 8 bases, leaving 4 bases of the junction unmatched. As DNA, the CDR3 is TGTGCCAGCGGAAGACAGGGGAGCACAGATACGCAGTATTTT. It specifies CASGRQGSTDTQYF.

This clonotype was seen many times. This chain connects TRBV20-1 to TRBJ1-6; D ambiguous. Deletions cut 3 bases from V and 10 bases from J, with 16 bases between. The CDR3 is made up of 14 amino acids. Germline V gene lookup returns CDR1 DFQATT and CDR2 SNEGSKA (reference sequence). As DNA, the CDR3 is TGCAGTGCTAGTTCGAACAGTGGTAACTCACCCCTCCACTTT. Protein product: CSASSNSGNSPLHF.

The chain recombines TRBV24-1 with TRBJ2-7; 7 bases are a match to TRBD1. This CDR3 spans 14 amino acids. CDR1 and CDR2 from the germline V gene are KGHDR and SFDVKD. The junction had 3 bases not matched to a gene; V was cut back by 2 bases and J by 3 bases. This chain's CDR3 is CATSDSAGGYEQYF. The DNA of the CDR3 is TGTGCCACCAGTGATTCTGCAGGGGGCTACGAGCAGTACTTC.

In this sample, this clonotype turned up many times. The chain recombines TRBV6-5 with TRBJ1-6; D remains unclear. V lost 4 bases, J lost 6 bases, and 4 bases lay in between. The CDR3 sequence is 12 residues long. Germline V gives CDR1 MNHEY, CDR2 SVGAGI. The CDR3 here is CASSFANSPLHF. In nucleotides, the CDR3 is TGTGCCAGCAGTTTCGCTAATTCACCCCTCCACTTT.

V and J are TRBV5-6 and TRBJ2-3, with D possibly TRBD2 on 6 matching bases. The V and J ends lost 2 bases and 0 bases respectively, with 13 bases between them. Germline V gene lookup returns CDR1 SGHDT and CDR2 YYEEEE. This CDR3 is 16 amino acids long. This CDR3 reads CASSLPSATSTDTQYF. CDR3 DNA: TGTGCCAGCAGCTTACCTAGCGCAACCAGCACAGATACGCAGTATTTT.

This clonotype showed up many times. The chain combines TRBV6-1 with TRBJ2-2; 10 positions agree with TRBD2. V lost 5 bases, J lost 3 bases, and 3 bases stayed unmatched. CDR3 length equals 15 residues. Germline V gene data show CDR1 as MNHNS and CDR2 as SASEGT. The CDR3 sequence is CASSQTSGYTGELFF. The CDR3 DNA follows: TGTGCCAGCAGTCAGACTAGCGGGTACACCGGGGAGCTGTTTTTT.